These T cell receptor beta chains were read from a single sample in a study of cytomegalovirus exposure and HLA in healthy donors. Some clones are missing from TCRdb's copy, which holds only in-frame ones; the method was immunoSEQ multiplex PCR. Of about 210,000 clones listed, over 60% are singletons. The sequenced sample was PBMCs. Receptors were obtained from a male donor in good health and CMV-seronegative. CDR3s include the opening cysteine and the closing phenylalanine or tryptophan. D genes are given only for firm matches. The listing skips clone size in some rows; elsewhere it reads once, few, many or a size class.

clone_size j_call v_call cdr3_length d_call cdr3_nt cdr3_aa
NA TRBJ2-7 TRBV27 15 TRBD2 TGTGCCAGCAGTTTATTTAGCGGGAGCCTCGACGAGCAGTACTTC CASSLFSGSLDEQYF
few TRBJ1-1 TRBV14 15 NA TGTGCCAGCAGCCAAGATCTGGCGGGGAACACTGAAGCTTTCTTT CASSQDLAGNTEAFF
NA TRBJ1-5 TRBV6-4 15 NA TGTGCCAGCAGTGAGGGGCCTTATAGCAATCAGCCCCAGCATTTT CASSEGPYSNQPQHF
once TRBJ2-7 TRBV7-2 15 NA TGTGCCAGCAGCTTAGCCAGCGGAGGCCTCTACGAGCAGTACTTC CASSLASGGLYEQYF
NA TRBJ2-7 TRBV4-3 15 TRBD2 TGCGCCAGCAGCCAAGATAGCGGGGATCAATACGAGCAGTACTTC CASSQDSGDQYEQYF
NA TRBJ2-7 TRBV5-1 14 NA TGCGCCAGCAGCTTGGGTAGGGACATCTACGAGCAGTACTTC CASSLGRDIYEQYF
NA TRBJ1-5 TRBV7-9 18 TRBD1 TGTGCCAGCAGCCAGGAATTCGGGCAGGGGGCCAGCAATCAGCCCCAGCATTTT CASSQEFGQGASNQPQHF
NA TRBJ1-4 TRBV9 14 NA TGTGCCAGCAGCGTAACTAGTGGGCAGGAAAAACTGTTTTTT CASSVTSGQEKLFF
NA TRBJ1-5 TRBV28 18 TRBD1 TGTGCCAGCAGCTACCCCCTCCTCATGGACAGGGAGGATCAGCCCCAGCATTTT CASSYPLLMDREDQPQHF
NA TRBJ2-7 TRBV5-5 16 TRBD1 TGTGCCAGCAGCTTGCCTCCGGGACAGGGAGCCTACGAGCAGTACTTC CASSLPPGQGAYEQYF
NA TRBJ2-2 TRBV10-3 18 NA TGTGCCATCACCCCGGCAGGGGAATATACCGCGAACACCGGGGAGCTGTTTTTT CAITPAGEYTANTGELFF